This T cell receptor beta chain derives from a study of blood T cells in healthy people across ages. The second PCR ran roughly 6 to 12 cycles with a sample-barcoded 5' primer and J-beta primers. The authors tagged each cDNA molecule using a template-switch adaptor with 12 random nucleotides. TCRdb re-derived calls from the 5' RACE reads in MiXCR, one entry per CDR3 protein. The repertoire consists of hundreds of thousands of distinct CDR3 sequences, with under 45% occurring once and the leading ten covering around 21%. V lost 8 bases and J lost 4, with 17 bases in between. Looked up from germline, CDR1 is MNHNY and CDR2 is SVGAGI (reference sequence). The CDR3 is made up of 14 amino acids. Every sample had a minimum of 7 million PBMCs isolated.

This receptor was identified in a man between 60 and 70 years old in good health. This chain joins TRBV6-6 and TRBJ1-2; D is uncertain. Sequencing was performed on blood. The CDR3 protein is CASSDSGFSYGYTF. As DNA, the CDR3 is TGTGCCAGCTCGGATTCGGGATTCAGCTATGGCTACACCTTC.